This TCR beta chain came from a study of vaccination effects on CD4 cells after COVID-19. Study overall: Participants were vaccinated with two doses of either the BNT162b2 or mRNA-1273 vaccine.

Antigen-specific CD4+ T cell clonotypes were called by their expansion after viral peptide-pool culture in ViraFEST. It was after approximately 11 days of culture that CD4+ T cells were isolated. Vaccinated participants had no history of SARS-CoV-2 infection and tested negative for nucleocapsid antibodies. Trimming shortened V by 1 base and J by 5 bases, and 14 bases separated the two germline ends. The V gene's germline CDR1 is SGHAT and CDR2 FQNNGV. The CDR3 has 15 residues. Study-wide points: Substantial clonal contraction characterized both infection- and vaccine-induced clones late after vaccination.

Concerning this clone: Its antigen is not known.

The table came from immunoSEQ multiplex PCR; TCRdb's copy has only in-frame clones and leaves some out. The sample records tens of thousands of clones, under 85% being singletons. The rearrangement links TRBV11-2 to TRBJ1-1; D remains ambiguous. This receptor was obtained from a human donor who received a COVID-19 vaccine. The sample in question was CD4+ T cells from PBMCs cultured with SARS-CoV-2 spike peptides, obtained before COVID-19 vaccination. Here the CDR3 reads CASSLVGKGGTEAFF. The CDR3 region has the DNA TGTGCCAGCAGCTTAGTAGGAAAGGGAGGAACTGAAGCTTTCTTT.